The source of this TCR beta chain is a study of T cells in Graves' hyperthyroidism and ophthalmopathy. Study in general: Blood from the periphery was taken at initial diagnosis, before any treatment. Notes on the study in general: The blood repertoire included most of the expanded thyroid clonotypes above 0.001. Classification by a 13 V-J model distinguished ophthalmopathy from stable hyperthyroidism.

Uncontrolled infection, other autoimmune disease, pregnancy and lactation each barred patients from inclusion. Germline CDR1 MGHRA, CDR2 YSYEKL. This CDR3 region has 15 residues. Between the trimmed V and J ends, which lost 4 bases and 0 bases, there was a span of 12 bases. Amplification of TCR beta CDR3 regions was performed using RNA transcripts as template. With the HTBI primer set, the TCR CDR3 went through a first round of RT-PCR. TCRdb used MiXCR to reprocess the multiplex PCR reads, holding one entry per CDR3 protein. This table has some 650,000 distinct CDR3 sequences, 15% to 20% appearing once. This clonotype occurred a few times. Its target is not known.

Sequencing was done on a sample of blood. This receptor was taken from a middle-aged woman with Graves' ophthalmopathy. The chain joins TRBV4-1 to TRBJ1-2, with D maybe TRBD1 (5 bases). The CDR3 loop is CASSRETVANYGYTF. DNA for the CDR3: TGCGCCAGCAGCCGGGAGACAGTCGCTAACTATGGCTACACCTTC.